The 15 T cell receptor beta chains in this list originate from one sample, sequenced in a study of vaccination and CD4 T cells after COVID-19. Sample treatment: approximately 9-day PBMC culture with coronavirus spike peptide pools or control peptides (ViraFEST assay). Their target antigens are unknown. The assay that was used to sequence DNA from cultured CD4+ T cells was the Oncomine TCR Beta short-read assay. MiXCR, run by TCRdb on the PCR reads, gives a single entry per CDR3 protein. This sample carries about 12,000 distinct CDR3 sequences, approximately 74% of them seen once, and the ten largest clones take around 32%. The sample consisted of CD4+ T cells from blood, cultured in vitro. The receptors here all came from a human donor who had recovered from COVID-19.

This clonotype showed up just a few times. This rearrangement joins TRBV11-2 to TRBJ2-7; 7 bases line up with TRBD2. This CDR3 is built from 15 residues. In germline, CDR1 is SGHAT, CDR2 FQNNGV. Germline trimming cut 5 bases from V and 6 bases from J; bases unmatched to any gene: 13. The CDR3 sequence is CASSPLGESSGEQYF. The CDR3 coding sequence is TGTGCCAGCAGCCCCCTCGGGGAATCTAGCGGCGAGCAGTACTTC.

This clonotype was detected a few times. V usage is TRBV7-2 and J usage is TRBJ1-2, with TRBD1 identical over 8 bases. CDR1 and CDR2 (germline): SGHTA, FQGNSA. The CDR3 is 15 residues long. Trimming took 5 bases from V and 4 from J; bases not matched to a gene: 9. CDR3 protein: CASSPNYRGAYGYTF. CDR3 bases: TGTGCCAGCAGCCCTAACTACAGGGGGGCCTATGGCTACACCTTC.

This chain links TRBV7-2 with TRBJ2-4; perhaps TRBD1 as D (6 bases). Germline CDR1 and CDR2: SGHTA and FQGNSA. This CDR3 is 14 amino acids long. Between the trimmed V and J ends, which lost 1 base and 5 bases, there was a span of 9 bases. CDR3 sequence reads: CASSLGQAQNIQYF. The CDR3 DNA reads as TGTGCCAGCAGCTTAGGACAGGCCCAAAACATTCAGTACTTC.

The chain carries TRBV6-5 and TRBJ2-2, with D unresolved. Germline V gene lookup returns CDR1 MNHEY and CDR2 SVGAGI. There are 12 residues in the CDR3. Deletions cut 4 bases from V and 6 bases from J, with 6 bases between. CDR3 sequence reads: CASSSSPGELFF. CDR3 bases: TGTGCCAGCAGTTCCTCCCCCGGGGAGCTGTTTTTT.

Here the CDR3 DNA reads TGTGCCACCAGAGAGACAGGGACCTTGAACACTGAAGCTTTCTTT. This translates into CATRETGTLNTEAFF. The V call is TRBV24-1, the J call TRBJ1-1; 7 positions agree with TRBD1. CDR1 is KGHDR and CDR2 is SFDVKD in the germline V gene. With 7 bases clipped from V and 0 bases from J, the junction kept 7 bases outside the gene matches. This CDR3 comprises 15 residues.

This chain connects TRBV27 to TRBJ2-5; 11 bases map to TRBD2. In germline, CDR1 is MNHEY, CDR2 SMNVEV (reference sequence). V shed 6 bases, J shed 7 bases, and the junction held 4 bases outside the gene matches. There are 13 residues in the CDR3. The CDR3 here is CASRGLAVGTQYF. CDR3 nucleotide sequence: TGTGCCAGCAGGGGACTAGCGGTGGGGACCCAGTACTTC.

J is TRBJ1-1 and V is TRBV20-1; D is perhaps TRBD1 (6 bases). Per germline, CDR1 DFQATT and CDR2 SNEGSKA (reference sequence). The CDR3 consists of 13 residues. V lost 5 bases, J lost 4 bases, and 14 bases lay in between. In nucleotides, the CDR3 is TGCAGTGCTTTGGGGACATTGGGCACTGAAGCTTTCTTT. Translating gives CSALGTLGTEAFF.

This clonotype was detected a few times. CDR3 residues: CATSRAAGGRPDTQYF. CDR3 DNA: TGTGCCACCAGTAGGGCAGCGGGAGGGCGGCCAGATACGCAGTATTTT. The gene calls are TRBV24-1 and TRBJ2-3, with 10 bases identical to TRBD2. CDR1 and CDR2 from the germline V gene are KGHDR and SFDVKD. Trimming at V came to 6 bases and at J to 4 bases, leaving 9 bases not matched to a gene. CDR3 size: 16 residues.

The chain links TRBV6-5 to TRBJ2-3, with a possible D match to TRBD1 (5 bases). CDR1 MNHEY and CDR2 SVGAGI come from the germline V gene. The CDR3 covers 15 residues. V was pared by 2 bases and J by 2 bases, with 11 bases between. As DNA, the CDR3 is TGTGCCAGCAGTTACAAGACAGTTTCCACAGATACGCAGTATTTT. As protein: CASSYKTVSTDTQYF.

This chain joins TRBV27 and TRBJ2-3; 8 bases match TRBD2. CDR3 size: 17 residues. Germline V gene lookup returns CDR1 MNHEY and CDR2 SMNVEV (reference sequence). With 7 bases clipped from V and 4 bases from J, the junction kept 16 bases outside the gene matches. The CDR3 bases are TGTGCCAGCACCTCGGTGGCCAGCGGGAGATCTGCAGATACGCAGTATTTT. Protein product: CASTSVASGRSADTQYF.

This clonotype has just one count. V and J are TRBV27 and TRBJ2-3; D ambiguous. CDR1 is MNHEY and CDR2 is SMNVEV in the germline V gene (reference sequence). The CDR3 totals 13 residues. Trimming stripped 1 base from V and 14 bases from J, with 16 bases between. The CDR3 DNA follows: TGTGCCAGCAGTTTATACTGGACGCAGGCGTTGTATTTT. Protein sequence: CASSLYWTQALYF.

This sequence joins TRBV23-1 and TRBJ2-7; 7 bases are a match to TRBD1. TRBV23-1 counts as an open reading frame of uncertain function. This CDR3 has 13 residues. V lost 4 bases, J lost 2 bases, and 2 bases stayed unmatched. The CDR3 sequence is CASSRQGAYEQYF. CDR3 sequence (DNA): TGCGCCAGCAGTCGGCAGGGGGCCTACGAGCAGTACTTC.

The chain recombines TRBV20-1 with TRBJ2-5; D gene unclear. Germline-derived CDR1 and CDR2 are DFQATT and SNEGSKA (reference sequence). The CDR3 sequence is 12 residues long. V was cut by 6 bases and J by 5 bases, with 13 bases left in between. CDR3 sequence reads: CSAIWRMETQYF. The CDR3 coding sequence is TGCAGTGCCATCTGGAGAATGGAGACCCAGTACTTC.

This rearrangement joins TRBV5-1 to TRBJ2-3; TRBD1 matches at 7 bases. The CDR3 contains 16 residues. V lost 1 base, J lost 2 bases, and 7 bases stayed unmatched. CDR1 is SGHRS and CDR2 is YFSETQ in the germline V gene. The CDR3 reads CASSLNRGTHTDTQYF. The CDR3 DNA reads as TGCGCCAGCAGCTTGAACAGGGGCACCCACACAGATACGCAGTATTTT.

The chain combines TRBV6-5 with TRBJ1-1, with 8 bases lining up with TRBD1. Trimming cost V 2 bases and J 4 bases; bases outside gene matches: 9. The CDR3 sequence is 16 residues long. In germline, CDR1 is MNHEY, CDR2 SVGAGI. CDR3 amino acids: CASSYGWTGTGTEAFF. The CDR3 coding sequence is TGTGCCAGCAGTTACGGGTGGACAGGGACTGGCACTGAAGCTTTCTTT.